This TCR beta chain was sequenced for a study of neurological immune-mediated disorders. Germline V gene sequence: CDR1 GTSNPN, CDR2 SVGIG (reference sequence). This CDR3 spans 16 amino acids. V gave up 5 bases and J gave up 1 base; unmatched junction bases: 9. There are many counts of this clonotype. TCRdb ran MiXCR on the 5' RACE reads and lists one entry per CDR3 protein. The profile covers about 30,000 distinct CDR3 sequences, with under 6.5% appearing a single time and roughly 2% taken by the ten largest. The source material was CD4+ T cells from blood. This TCR derives from a woman aged 45 to 65 in good health. The chain is built from TRBV30 and TRBJ2-1; 9 bases map to TRBD1. CDR3 in amino acids: CAWHAPGTGSYNEQFF. The CDR3 nucleotides read TGTGCCTGGCACGCTCCCGGGACAGGGTCCTACAATGAGCAGTTCTTC.